The clone carrying this TCR beta chain was seen repeatedly, ten times or more. This record belongs to a study of blood T cell repertoires in COVID-19. The table came from immunoSEQ multiplex PCR; TCRdb's copy has only in-frame clones and leaves some out. The sample has about 160,000 clones; more than 75% are singletons. Resolution of symptoms, clearance, or two negative PCRs was present in recovered Cohort 3 donors. Input material: PBMCs or T cells enriched from blood (not recorded which). This receptor was identified in a man aged 35-49 years who had recovered from COVID-19.

CDR3 region: CASSYDGRGQPQHF. The CDR3 DNA follows: TGTGCCAGCAGTTATGACGGCAGGGGGCAGCCCCAGCATTTT. V gene TRBV6-5 combines with J gene TRBJ1-5, with TRBD1 matching 7 bases. The CDR3 extends over 14 amino acids. The germline gives CDR1 MNHEY, CDR2 SVGAGI. The V segment lost 3 bases and the J segment 7 bases; nucleotides outside the gene matches: 6.